One TCR beta chain is described in this entry. This sample was taken from a study of blood T cell repertoires in COVID-19. Study in general: PBMCs, B-cell-depleted T cells, or T cells provided the cDNA or gDNA that made up the material.

CDR1 is MGHRA, CDR2 YSYEKL, per germline. The germline V and J ends were trimmed by 3 bases and 3 bases, with 18 bases remaining between them. The CDR3 spans 17 residues. In the original processing: Estimated nucleated cell counts came from reference gene primer amplification. Repertoires were generated with immunoSEQ multiplex PCR, while TCRdb's copy carries only in-frame clones and drops some. V, J and clone size derive from that table, while D and trimming were established from the DNA sequence. The repertoire holds more than 300,000 clones, with roughly 91% as singletons. In assigning cohorts, the study relied on participant-reported clinical history.

The chain links TRBV4-1 to TRBJ1-5, with a possible D match to TRBD1 (5 bases). The sequencing input was PBMCs or T cells enriched from blood (not recorded which). The sequence derives from a woman aged 25 to 39 who had recovered from COVID-19. The CDR3: CASSQPAGGVLNQPQHF. CDR3 in DNA: TGCGCCAGCAGCCAGCCCGCGGGAGGGGTCCTCAATCAGCCCCAGCATTTT.